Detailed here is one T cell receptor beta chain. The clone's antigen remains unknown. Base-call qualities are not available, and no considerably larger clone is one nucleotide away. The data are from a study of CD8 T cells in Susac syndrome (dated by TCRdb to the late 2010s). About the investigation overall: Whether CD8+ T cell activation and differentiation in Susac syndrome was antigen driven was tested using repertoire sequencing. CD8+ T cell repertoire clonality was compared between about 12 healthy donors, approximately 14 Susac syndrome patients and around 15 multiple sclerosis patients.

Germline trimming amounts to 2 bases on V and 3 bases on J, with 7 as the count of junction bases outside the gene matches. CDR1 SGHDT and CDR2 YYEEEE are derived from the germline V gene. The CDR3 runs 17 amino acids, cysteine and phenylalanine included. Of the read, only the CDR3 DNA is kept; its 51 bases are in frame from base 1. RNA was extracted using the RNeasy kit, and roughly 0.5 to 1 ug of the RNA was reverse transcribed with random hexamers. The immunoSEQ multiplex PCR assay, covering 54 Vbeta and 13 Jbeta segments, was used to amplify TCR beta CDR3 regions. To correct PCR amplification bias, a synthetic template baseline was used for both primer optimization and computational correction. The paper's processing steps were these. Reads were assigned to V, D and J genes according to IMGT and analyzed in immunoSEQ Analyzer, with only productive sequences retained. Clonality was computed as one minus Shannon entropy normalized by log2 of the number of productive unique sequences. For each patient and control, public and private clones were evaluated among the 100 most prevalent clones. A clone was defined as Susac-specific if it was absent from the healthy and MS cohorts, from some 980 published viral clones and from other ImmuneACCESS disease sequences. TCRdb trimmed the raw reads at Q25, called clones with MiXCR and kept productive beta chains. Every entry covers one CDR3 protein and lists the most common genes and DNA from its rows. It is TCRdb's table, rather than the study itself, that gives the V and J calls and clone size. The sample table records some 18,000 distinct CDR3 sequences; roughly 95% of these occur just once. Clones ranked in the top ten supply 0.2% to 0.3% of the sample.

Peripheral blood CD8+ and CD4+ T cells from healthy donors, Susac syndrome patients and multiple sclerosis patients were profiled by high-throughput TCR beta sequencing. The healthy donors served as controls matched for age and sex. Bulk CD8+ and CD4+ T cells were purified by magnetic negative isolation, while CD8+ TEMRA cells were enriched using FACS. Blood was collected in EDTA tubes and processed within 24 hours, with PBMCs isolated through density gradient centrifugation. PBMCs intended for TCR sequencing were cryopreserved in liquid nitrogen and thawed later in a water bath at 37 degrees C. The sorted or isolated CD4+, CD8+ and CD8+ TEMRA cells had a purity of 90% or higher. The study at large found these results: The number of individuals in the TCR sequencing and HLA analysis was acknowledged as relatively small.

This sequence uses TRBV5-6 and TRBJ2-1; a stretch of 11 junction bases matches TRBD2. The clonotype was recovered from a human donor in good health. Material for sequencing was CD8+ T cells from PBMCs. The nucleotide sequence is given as TGTGCCAGCAGCTTCGCTTTAGCGGGAGGGGTCTACAATGAGCAGTTCTTC. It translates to CASSFALAGGVYNEQFF. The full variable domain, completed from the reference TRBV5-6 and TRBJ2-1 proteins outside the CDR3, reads DAGVTQSPTHLIKTRGQQVTLRCSPKSGHDTVSWYQQALGQGPQFIFQYYEEEERQRGNFPDRFSGHQFPNYSSELNVNALLLGDSALYLCASSFALAGGVYNEQFFGPGTRLTVL.